The clone carrying this T cell receptor beta chain was observed a handful of times. What it binds is unknown. Sequencing used immunoSEQ multiplex PCR; TCRdb keeps in-frame clones, though not all of them. The sample records tens of thousands of clones, approximately 92% being singletons. The data were obtained in a study of OX40 agonist ivuxolimab in advanced cancers. Whole-study findings and limits: It was also the case that some nonresponders had low normalized T-cell clonal expansion. Compared with others, partial responders at 0.1-3.0 mg/kg displayed clonal expansion among the lowest. CD4+ and CD8+ blood T cells expanded clonally by week 6 at 0.1 to 3.0 mg/kg.

The TCR sequence derives from an adult with an advanced solid tumor such as melanoma, head and neck, liver or kidney cancer. Source: CD4+ or CD8+ T cells sorted from blood, taken in a trial of the OX40 agonist ivuxolimab.

The CDR3 DNA is TGTGCCAGCAGCTTTCGACAGGGGGCCGTCTCCGCAGATACGCAGTATTTT. It encodes CASSFRQGAVSADTQYF. The V call is TRBV5-4, the J call TRBJ2-3, with 10 bases matching TRBD1. The trim removed 2 bases at V and 4 bases at J, leaving 10 bases unmatched. Germline assignment: CDR1 SGHNT and CDR2 YYREEE (reference sequence). CDR3 length equals 17 residues.